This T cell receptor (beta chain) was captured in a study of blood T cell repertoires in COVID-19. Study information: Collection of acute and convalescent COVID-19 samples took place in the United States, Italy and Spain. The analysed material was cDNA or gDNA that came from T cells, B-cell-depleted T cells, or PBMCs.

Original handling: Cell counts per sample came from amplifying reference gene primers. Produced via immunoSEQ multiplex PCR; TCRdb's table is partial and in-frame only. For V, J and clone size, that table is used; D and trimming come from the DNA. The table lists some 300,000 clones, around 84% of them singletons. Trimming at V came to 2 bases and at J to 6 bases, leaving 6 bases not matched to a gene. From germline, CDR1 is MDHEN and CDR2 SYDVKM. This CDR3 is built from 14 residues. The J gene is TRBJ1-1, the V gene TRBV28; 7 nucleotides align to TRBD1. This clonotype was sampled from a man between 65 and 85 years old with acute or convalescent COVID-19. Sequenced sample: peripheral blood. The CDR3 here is CASSLTGVRAEAFF. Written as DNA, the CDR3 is TGTGCCAGCAGTTTAACAGGGGTCAGGGCTGAAGCTTTCTTT. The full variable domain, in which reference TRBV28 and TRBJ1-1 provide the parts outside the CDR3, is DVKVTQSSRYLVKRTGEKVFLECVQDMDHENMFWYRQDPGLGLRLIYFSYDVKMKEKGDIPEGYSVSREKKERFSLILESASTNQTSMYLCASSLTGVRAEAFFGQGTRLTVV.